The rows below give T cell receptor beta chains drawn from one sample of a study of control samples from healthy donors and cancer patients. Profiling relied on immunoSEQ multiplex PCR, and the TCRdb table lists in-frame clones only, not all of them. Altogether approximately 98,000 clones are present, approximately 84% being singletons, with the ten largest covering roughly 6.5%. Input material: blood. Source of these receptors: a man aged 18-30 years in good health. Each CDR3 is given with its conserved first and last residue. The size field is filled for only some rows; it gives once, few, many or a size class.

CDR3 protein: CASSLEREQYF; J gene: TRBJ2-7; V gene: TRBV7-2; clone size: once
CDR3 protein: CASSGRDSYYGYTF; J gene: TRBJ1-2; V gene: TRBV7-9; clone size: once
CDR3 protein: CASSQEGATPMISKNIQYF; J gene: TRBJ2-4; V gene: TRBV4-1; clone size: -
CDR3 protein: CASSSQTGRSVNEQFF; J gene: TRBJ2-1; V gene: TRBV5-1; clone size: -
CDR3 protein: CASGHFNSNQPQHF; J gene: TRBJ1-5; V gene: TRBV12-5; clone size: once
CDR3 protein: CASSRTRTDTQYF; J gene: TRBJ2-3; V gene: TRBV6-5; clone size: -
CDR3 protein: CASSKSFYGYTF; J gene: TRBJ1-2; V gene: TRBV3-1/TRBV3-2; clone size: -
CDR3 protein: CASSQERNTGELFF; J gene: TRBJ2-2; V gene: TRBV4-1; clone size: once
CDR3 protein: CASSLKRGVNTEAFF; J gene: TRBJ1-1; V gene: TRBV27; clone size: -
CDR3 protein: CASSLGGLGGADTQYF; J gene: TRBJ2-3; V gene: TRBV7-2; clone size: once
CDR3 protein: CASSQDSGATTINNEQFF; J gene: TRBJ2-1; V gene: TRBV4-3; clone size: -
CDR3 protein: CASSPSSGKAFF; J gene: TRBJ1-1; V gene: TRBV5-1; clone size: once
CDR3 protein: CASSIDRAYRYTGELFF; J gene: TRBJ2-2; V gene: TRBV19; clone size: -
CDR3 protein: CASSQDLWDRLYGYTF; J gene: TRBJ1-2; V gene: TRBV4-3; clone size: -
CDR3 protein: CAWSEGQGASGNTIYF; J gene: TRBJ1-3; V gene: TRBV30; clone size: -
CDR3 protein: CASSWIGGPYEQYF; J gene: TRBJ2-7; V gene: TRBV7-2; clone size: -
CDR3 protein: CASSHPGLGILEQFF; J gene: TRBJ2-1; V gene: TRBV4-1; clone size: -
CDR3 protein: CASSPRQAVTTEAFF; J gene: TRBJ1-1; V gene: TRBV3-1/TRBV3-2; clone size: -
CDR3 protein: CASSPRPRQETQYF; J gene: TRBJ2-5; V gene: TRBV28; clone size: -
CDR3 protein: CASSIQNQGAVETQYF; J gene: TRBJ2-5; V gene: TRBV19; clone size: once
CDR3 protein: CASKKEVDNEQFF; J gene: TRBJ2-1; V gene: TRBV7-9; clone size: -
CDR3 protein: CASSIRRGYYNEQFF; J gene: TRBJ2-1; V gene: TRBV11-2; clone size: few
CDR3 protein: CASRDGQLYRELFF; J gene: TRBJ2-2; V gene: TRBV19; clone size: -
CDR3 protein: CASSKGDRGNKRNQPQHF; J gene: TRBJ1-5; V gene: TRBV21-1; clone size: once
CDR3 protein: CASSPGQGGEKLFF; J gene: TRBJ1-4; V gene: TRBV18; clone size: -
CDR3 protein: CASSFEGRKAFF; J gene: TRBJ1-1; V gene: TRBV12-3/TRBV12-4; clone size: -
CDR3 protein: CASSIWTGGNEKLFF; J gene: TRBJ1-4; V gene: TRBV5-4; clone size: once
CDR3 protein: CASSLGNSPLHF; J gene: TRBJ1-6; V gene: TRBV5-5; clone size: few
CDR3 protein: CASSPPGLAGGATGELFF; J gene: TRBJ2-2; V gene: TRBV11-2; clone size: -
CDR3 protein: CASSLGAGISEAFF; J gene: TRBJ1-1; V gene: TRBV5-6; clone size: -
CDR3 protein: CASGRDTNYGYTF; J gene: TRBJ1-2; V gene: TRBV28; clone size: -
CDR3 protein: CASTRSENTIYF; J gene: TRBJ1-3; V gene: TRBV11-2; clone size: -
CDR3 protein: CASSLERRGGVAFF; J gene: TRBJ1-1; V gene: TRBV7-2; clone size: -
CDR3 protein: CASSAPGTGFGEQFF; J gene: TRBJ2-1; V gene: TRBV9; clone size: -
CDR3 protein: CASSKGAGGRDTQYF; J gene: TRBJ2-3; V gene: TRBV21-1; clone size: -
CDR3 protein: CASSLAGPTEAFF; J gene: TRBJ1-1; V gene: TRBV7-2; clone size: -
CDR3 protein: CASSQVERGGRDTQYF; J gene: TRBJ2-3; V gene: TRBV4-2; clone size: -
CDR3 protein: CASTEGTDYNEQFF; J gene: TRBJ2-1; V gene: TRBV6-5; clone size: -
CDR3 protein: CASSLPRGEGYTF; J gene: TRBJ1-2; V gene: TRBV5-8; clone size: -
CDR3 protein: CASSYGLAGYEQYF; J gene: TRBJ2-7; V gene: TRBV6-6; clone size: -
CDR3 protein: CASRTLAEETQYF; J gene: TRBJ2-5; V gene: TRBV2; clone size: -
CDR3 protein: CASSGFGASGANVLTF; J gene: TRBJ2-6; V gene: TRBV2; clone size: -